A single sample gave rise to the 24 T cell receptor beta chains below, sequenced in a study of shared clonotypes between healthy human individuals. The assay was immunoSEQ multiplex PCR, and TCRdb's table has in-frame clones only and misses some. Of about 700,000 clones in the sample, roughly 70% were seen once. The sequenced material came from memory CD4+ T cells sorted from blood. Subset noted: CD45RA-negative fraction. The receptor set was obtained from a woman aged 30 to 39 in good health.

The V gene is TRBV28, the J gene TRBJ1-5, with TRBD1 matching 12 bases. J was trimmed by 7 bases and V by 3 bases; bases with no gene match: 13. The CDR3 totals 18 residues. Germline V gives CDR1 MDHEN, CDR2 SYDVKM. The CDR3 protein is CASSFIGPGQGAQQPQHF. The DNA for the CDR3 is TGTGCCAGCAGTTTTATTGGTCCGGGACAGGGGGCTCAACAGCCCCAGCATTTT. The full variable domain, with the rest looked up from reference TRBV28 and TRBJ1-5, is DVKVTQSSRYLVKRTGEKVFLECVQDMDHENMFWYRQDPGLGLRLIYFSYDVKMKEKGDIPEGYSVSREKKERFSLILESASTNQTSMYLCASSFIGPGQGAQQPQHFGDGTRLSIL.

The CDR3 spells CASSPRRGQFF. CDR3 nucleotides: TGTGCCAGCAGCCCGCGTCGGGGGCAGTTCTTC. This chain joins TRBV28 and TRBJ2-1, with D possibly being TRBD2 (5 bases). V dropped 6 bases and J dropped 12 bases, with 12 bases sitting between them. This CDR3 is 11 amino acids long. Germline V CDR1 and CDR2: MDHEN, SYDVKM.

The rearrangement joins TRBV11-2 to TRBJ1-1, with 8 bases matching TRBD1. Germline V gene sequence: CDR1 SGHAT, CDR2 FQNNGV. CDR3 size: 15 residues. V was pared by 4 bases and J by 0 bases, with 4 bases of the junction left unmatched. CDR3 sequence reads: CASSYNRGMNTEAFF. The CDR3 nucleotides are TGTGCCAGCAGCTATAACAGGGGGATGAACACTGAAGCTTTCTTT.

V usage is TRBV28 and J usage is TRBJ1-5; D not certain. The CDR3 is made up of 16 amino acids. Germline CDR1 MDHEN, CDR2 SYDVKM. V lost 6 bases, J lost 2 bases, and 17 bases lay in between. The CDR3 here is CASRASARRGNQPQHF. The CDR3 DNA sequence: TGTGCCAGCAGGGCGAGCGCCCGAAGGGGCAATCAGCCCCAGCATTTT.

This clone was detected only a few times. CDR3 residues: CASKGAPGQGSVGFQPQHF. CDR3 nucleotides: TGTGCCAGCAAGGGGGCGCCGGGACAGGGAAGTGTCGGTTTTCAGCCCCAGCATTTT. This chain connects TRBV28 to TRBJ1-5; 9 nucleotides match TRBD1. CDR1 is MDHEN, CDR2 SYDVKM, per germline. V shed 7 bases and J 6 bases; nucleotides not matched to a gene: 22. The CDR3 runs to 19 residues.

This clone was counted between two and nine times. The V and J genes are TRBV9 and TRBJ1-1, with D possibly matching TRBD1 (6 bases). Germline loops: CDR1 SGDLS, CDR2 YYNGEE. The CDR3 sequence is 18 residues long. V lost 4 bases to trimming and J lost 1 base, with 23 bases between them. CDR3 sequence reads: CASSPLLAPGGENTEAFF. Here the CDR3 DNA reads TGTGCCAGCAGCCCCCTCCTAGCCCCGGGGGGCGAGAACACTGAAGCTTTCTTT.

The rearrangement joins TRBV9 to TRBJ2-3; maybe TRBD2 (5 bases). Per germline, CDR1 SGDLS and CDR2 YYNGEE. CDR3 size: 17 residues. V was trimmed by 0 bases and J by 1 base, leaving 15 bases between them. For the CDR3, the DNA is TGTGCCAGCAGCGTAGTCGGATCGGGATGGGGCACAGATACGCAGTATTTT. Amino acid sequence: CASSVVGSGWGTDTQYF.

The table lists this clone with a count of one. This chain uses TRBV27 with TRBJ2-7; 7 nucleotides match TRBD2. J gave up 0 bases and V 2 bases, and 4 bases lay outside the gene matches. The length of the CDR3 is 15 residues. Germline V gives CDR1 MNHEY, CDR2 SMNVEV (reference sequence). CDR3 in amino acids: CASSLSGISSYEQYF. The CDR3 DNA reads TGTGCCAGCAGTTTAAGCGGGATTAGCTCCTACGAGCAGTACTTC.

The chain links TRBV28 to TRBJ1-5; D unresolved. This CDR3 region has 17 residues. V lost 3 bases, J lost 6 bases, and 21 bases lay in between. Germline lookup yields CDR1 MDHEN and CDR2 SYDVKM. The chain's CDR3 is CASSFWGTGGGLQPQHF. The CDR3 nucleotides are TGTGCCAGCAGTTTTTGGGGAACTGGCGGTGGTCTTCAGCCCCAGCATTTT.

The V call is TRBV2, the J call TRBJ1-4, with D maybe TRBD1 (6 bases). V was clipped by 7 bases and J by 5 bases, with 14 bases between them. Germline CDR1 SNHLY, CDR2 FYNNEI. This CDR3 is built from 14 residues. CDR3 sequence reads: CASNLQGWNEKLFF. As DNA, the CDR3 is TGTGCCAGCAACTTACAGGGATGGAATGAAAAACTGTTTTTT.

The chain employs TRBV7-3 and TRBJ2-1; D possibly corresponds to TRBD2 (6 bases). This CDR3 spans 14 amino acids. The V and J ends lost 0 bases and 7 bases respectively, with 10 bases between them. CDR1 and CDR2 (germline): SGHTA, FQGTGA. CDR3 residues: CASSLTGGSNEQFF. CDR3 in DNA: TGTGCCAGCAGCTTAACTGGGGGGAGTAATGAGCAGTTCTTC. Variable domain in full (rest from reference TRBV7-3 and TRBJ2-1): GAGVSQTPSNKVTEKGKYVELRCDPISGHTALYWYRQSLGQGPEFLIYFQGTGAADDSGLPNDRFFAVRPEGSVSTLKIQRTERGDSAVYLCASSLTGGSNEQFFGPGTRLTVL.

This clone was observed a single time. The chain joins TRBV14 to TRBJ2-2; TRBD2 aligns across 13 bases. Germline V gene lookup returns CDR1 SGHDN and CDR2 FVKESK. This CDR3 has 16 amino acids. V was clipped by 10 bases and J by 7 bases; unmatched bases: 12. The CDR3 coding sequence is TGTGCCACCAATAGGACTAGCGGGAGAGGGCACGGGGAGCTGTTTTTT. Translated, it gives CATNRTSGRGHGELFF.

V gene TRBV28 combines with J gene TRBJ2-2, with D unresolved. The CDR3 consists of 14 residues. V lost 3 bases and J 7 bases, leaving 12 bases between the germline ends. Germline CDR1 reads MDHEN; CDR2 reads SYDVKM. CDR3 in amino acids: CASSFGDVLGELFF. The CDR3 DNA follows: TGTGCCAGCAGTTTCGGTGATGTCCTCGGGGAGCTGTTTTTT. Complete variable domain (other parts from reference TRBV28 and TRBJ2-2): DVKVTQSSRYLVKRTGEKVFLECVQDMDHENMFWYRQDPGLGLRLIYFSYDVKMKEKGDIPEGYSVSREKKERFSLILESASTNQTSMYLCASSFGDVLGELFFGEGSRLTVL.

This clone came up a few times. V and J are TRBV6-5 and TRBJ2-1; D possibly matches TRBD1 or TRBD2 (5 bases each). V lost 5 bases, J lost 0 bases, and 11 bases lay in between. Germline-derived CDR1 and CDR2 are MNHEY and SVGAGI. The CDR3 runs to 15 residues. The CDR3 coding sequence is TGTGCCAGCAGTCCGACCGGGACCTCCTACAATGAGCAGTTCTTC. Residues: CASSPTGTSYNEQFF.

The CDR3 region has the DNA TGTGCCAGCAGCCTCACTATTTCGGCCCCCCTCTTAGCCAAAAACATTCAGTACTTC. Its protein is CASSLTISAPLLAKNIQYF. The V gene is TRBV7-7, the J gene TRBJ2-4; unclear D gene. The CDR3 totals 19 residues. V shed 5 bases and J shed 0 bases, with 23 bases lying between them. Germline V gene lookup returns CDR1 SSHAT and CDR2 FNYEAQ (reference sequence).

V gene TRBV7-2 combines with J gene TRBJ2-3; D gene uncertain. The V gene's germline CDR1 is SGHTA and CDR2 FQGNSA. The CDR3 consists of 8 residues. Trimming removed 3 bases at V and 14 bases at J, with 3 bases between. In DNA form, the CDR3 reads TGTGCCAGCAGCTTGGCGTATTTT. Translated: CASSLAYF.

Here the CDR3 reads CASSLTSGQNEQFF. CDR3 nucleotides: TGTGCCAGCAGCTTGACTAGCGGGCAGAATGAGCAGTTCTTC. This rearrangement joins TRBV11-2 to TRBJ2-1; 10 nucleotides agree with TRBD2. Unmatched junction bases numbered 3, after V lost 3 bases and J lost 7 bases. Germline CDR1 is SGHAT and CDR2 is FQNNGV. The CDR3 sequence is 14 residues long.

The V and J genes are TRBV19 and TRBJ1-2; D not resolved. The CDR3 is 13 amino acids. Trimming shortened V by 4 bases and J by 2 bases, and 8 bases separated the two germline ends. Germline CDR1 and CDR2: LNHDA and SQIVND (reference sequence). CDR3 DNA sequence: TGTGCCAGTAGTAAGGAACGGAACTATGGCTACACCTTC. Residues: CASSKERNYGYTF.

J is TRBJ2-5 and V is TRBV6-9; D is possibly TRBD1 (5 bases). The CDR3 sequence is 15 residues long. Per the germline V gene, CDR1 is MNHGY and CDR2 is SVAAGI. V lost 6 bases and J 5 bases, leaving 19 bases between the germline ends. The CDR3 nucleotides read TGTGCCAGCAGCTTGGGGCAGCTGAGGAAGGAGACCCAGTACTTC. The encoded protein is CASSLGQLRKETQYF.

The V gene is TRBV11-2, the J gene TRBJ1-1; 8 positions match TRBD1. Per germline, CDR1 SGHAT and CDR2 FQNNGV. The CDR3 totals 15 residues. With 3 bases clipped from V and 1 base from J, the junction kept 4 bases outside the gene matches. CDR3 region: CASSFDRGRNTEAFF. CDR3 nucleotide sequence: TGTGCCAGCAGCTTCGACAGGGGCCGGAACACTGAAGCTTTCTTT.

Comment on this clone: The identical CDR3 is also encoded by other nucleotide sequences in the sample. The chain has TRBV11-2 and TRBJ2-5; D is tentatively TRBD1 or TRBD2 (6 bases each). With 1 base removed from V and 4 bases from J, the gap between germline ends came to 10 bases. CDR3 length: 14 amino acids. Germline loops: CDR1 SGHAT, CDR2 FQNNGV. This CDR3 is CASSLAGAGETQYF. The CDR3 DNA follows: TGTGCCAGCAGCTTAGCGGGGGCGGGAGAGACCCAGTACTTC.

This sequence joins TRBV27 and TRBJ2-2, with 7 bases matching TRBD1. With 7 bases clipped from V and 6 bases from J, the junction kept 5 bases outside the gene matches. Germline V gene sequence: CDR1 MNHEY, CDR2 SMNVEV (reference sequence). There are 13 residues in the CDR3. In nucleotides, the CDR3 is TGTGCCAGCAAGACAGGGCGCGCCGGGGAGCTGTTTTTT. Residues: CASKTGRAGELFF.

The V and J genes are TRBV25-1 and TRBJ2-7; tentatively, D is TRBD2 (5 bases). V was shortened by 1 base and J by 7 bases, with 14 bases between the two germline ends. Germline CDR1 is MGHDK and CDR2 is SYGVNS. The CDR3 spans 14 residues. This CDR3 reads CASSEFVGEKEQYF. Written as DNA, the CDR3 is TGTGCCAGCAGTGAATTTGTGGGAGAGAAGGAGCAGTACTTC.

This sequence joins TRBV2 and TRBJ2-7; a weak D match, TRBD2 (6 bases). The CDR3 has 16 residues. Trimming removed 4 bases at V and 4 bases at J, with 20 bases between. Germline CDR1 reads SNHLY; CDR2 reads FYNNEI. CDR3 in DNA: TGTGCCAGCAGTGGAATAGGAGGGGCGTTCAGATACGAGCAGTACTTC. Residues: CASSGIGGAFRYEQYF.